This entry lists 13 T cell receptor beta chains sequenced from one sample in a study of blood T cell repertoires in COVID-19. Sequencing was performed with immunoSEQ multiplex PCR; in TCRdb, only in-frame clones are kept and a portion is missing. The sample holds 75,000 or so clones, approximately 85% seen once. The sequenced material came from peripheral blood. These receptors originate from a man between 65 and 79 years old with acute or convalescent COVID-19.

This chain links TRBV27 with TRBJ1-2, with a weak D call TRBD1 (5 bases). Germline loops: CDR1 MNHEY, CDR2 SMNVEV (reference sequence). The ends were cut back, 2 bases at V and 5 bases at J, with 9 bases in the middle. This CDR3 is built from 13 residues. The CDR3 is CASSLDSRYGYTF. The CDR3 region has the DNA TGTGCCAGCAGTTTAGACAGCCGATATGGCTACACCTTC.

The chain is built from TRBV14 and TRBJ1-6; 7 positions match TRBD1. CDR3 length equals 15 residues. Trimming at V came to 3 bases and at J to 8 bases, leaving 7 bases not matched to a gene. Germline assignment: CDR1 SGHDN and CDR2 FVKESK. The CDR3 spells CASSQIGTAYSPLHF. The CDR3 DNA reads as TGTGCCAGCAGCCAGATAGGGACAGCATATTCACCCCTCCACTTT.

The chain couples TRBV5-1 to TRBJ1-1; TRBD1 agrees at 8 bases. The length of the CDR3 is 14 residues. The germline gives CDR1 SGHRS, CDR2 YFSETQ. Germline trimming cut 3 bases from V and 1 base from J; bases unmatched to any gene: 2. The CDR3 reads CASSSQGENTEAFF. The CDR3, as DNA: TGCGCCAGCAGCTCACAGGGGGAGAACACTGAAGCTTTCTTT.

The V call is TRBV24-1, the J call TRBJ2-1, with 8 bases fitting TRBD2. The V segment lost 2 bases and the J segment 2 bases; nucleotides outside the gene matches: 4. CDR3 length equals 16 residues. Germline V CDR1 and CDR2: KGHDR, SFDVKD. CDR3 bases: TGTGCCACCAGTGATTCCGGGACTAGTACCTACAATGAGCAGTTCTTC. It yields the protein CATSDSGTSTYNEQFF.

CDR3: CAWSWTDLYGNTIYF. DNA of the CDR3: TGTGCCTGGAGTTGGACAGACTTATATGGAAACACCATATATTTT. This chain uses TRBV30 with TRBJ1-3; tentatively, D is TRBD1 (6 bases). Trimming shortened V by 2 bases and J by 3 bases, and 14 bases separated the two germline ends. Per germline, CDR1 GTSNPN and CDR2 SVGIG (reference sequence). The CDR3 sequence is 15 residues long.

This chain's CDR3 is CASSPPGTSGSYNEQFF. CDR3 in DNA: TGTGCCAGCTCACCACCCGGGACTAGCGGGAGTTATAATGAGCAGTTCTTC. V and J are TRBV18 and TRBJ2-1, with 14 bases matching TRBD2. CDR1 is KGHSH, CDR2 LQKENI, per germline. The CDR3 covers 17 residues. The ends lost 0 bases at V and 7 bases at J; junction bases unmatched: 5.

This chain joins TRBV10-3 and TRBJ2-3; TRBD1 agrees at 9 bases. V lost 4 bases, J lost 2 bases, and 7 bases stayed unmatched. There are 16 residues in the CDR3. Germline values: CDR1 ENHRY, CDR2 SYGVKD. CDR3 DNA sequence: TGTGCCATCAGTGTCGGGACAGGGTTCACCACAGATACGCAGTATTTT. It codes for CAISVGTGFTTDTQYF.

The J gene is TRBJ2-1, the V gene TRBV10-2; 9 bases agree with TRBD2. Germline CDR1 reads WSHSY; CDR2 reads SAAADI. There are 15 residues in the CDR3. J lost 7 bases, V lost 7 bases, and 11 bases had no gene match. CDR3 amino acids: CASKHGRGGPNEQFF. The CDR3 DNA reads TGCGCCAGCAAGCATGGGCGGGGGGGGCCGAATGAGCAGTTCTTC.

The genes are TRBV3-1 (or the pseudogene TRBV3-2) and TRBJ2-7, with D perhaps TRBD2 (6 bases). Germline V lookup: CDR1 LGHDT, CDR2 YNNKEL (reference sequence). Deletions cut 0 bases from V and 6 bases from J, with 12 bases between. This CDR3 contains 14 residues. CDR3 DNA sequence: TGTGCCAGCAGCCAAGATAGGCGGGGAGCCGAGCAGTACTTC. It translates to CASSQDRRGAEQYF.

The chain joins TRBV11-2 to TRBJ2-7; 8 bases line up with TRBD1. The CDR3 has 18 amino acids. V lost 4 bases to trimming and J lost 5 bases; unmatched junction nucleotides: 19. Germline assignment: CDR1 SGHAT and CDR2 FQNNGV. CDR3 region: CASSSVLPGQAVRDEQYF. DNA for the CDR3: TGTGCCAGCAGCTCAGTCCTTCCGGGACAGGCAGTTCGGGACGAGCAGTACTTC.

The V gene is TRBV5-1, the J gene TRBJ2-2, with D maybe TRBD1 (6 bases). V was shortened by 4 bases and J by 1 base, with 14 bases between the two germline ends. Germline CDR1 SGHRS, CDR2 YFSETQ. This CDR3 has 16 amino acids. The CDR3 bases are TGCGCCAGCAGCCTCCCAGGGGCTTTGAACACCGGGGAGCTGTTTTTT. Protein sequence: CASSLPGALNTGELFF. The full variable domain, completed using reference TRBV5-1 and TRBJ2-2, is KAGVTQTPRYLIKTRGQQVTLSCSPISGHRSVSWYQQTPGQGLQFLFEYFSETQRNKGNFPGRFSGRQFSNSRSEMNVSTLELGDSALYLCASSLPGALNTGELFFGEGSRLTVL.

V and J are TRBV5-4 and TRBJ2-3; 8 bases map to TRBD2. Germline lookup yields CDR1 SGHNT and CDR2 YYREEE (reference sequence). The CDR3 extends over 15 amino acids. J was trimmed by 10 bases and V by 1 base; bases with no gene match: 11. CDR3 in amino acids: CASSLLTSGPRAQYF. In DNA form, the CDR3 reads TGTGCCAGCAGCTTGTTAACTAGCGGACCGAGGGCGCAGTATTTT.

CDR3 sequence (DNA): TGTGCCAGCACCCCTCTTAGGGGGAGCTCCTACAATGAGCAGTTCTTC. Amino acids: CASTPLRGSSYNEQFF. The J gene is TRBJ2-1, the V gene TRBV21-1; the D segment call TRBD1 is taken from the table without a DNA check. TRBV21-1 is shown as a pseudogene. CDR3 length: 16 amino acids.